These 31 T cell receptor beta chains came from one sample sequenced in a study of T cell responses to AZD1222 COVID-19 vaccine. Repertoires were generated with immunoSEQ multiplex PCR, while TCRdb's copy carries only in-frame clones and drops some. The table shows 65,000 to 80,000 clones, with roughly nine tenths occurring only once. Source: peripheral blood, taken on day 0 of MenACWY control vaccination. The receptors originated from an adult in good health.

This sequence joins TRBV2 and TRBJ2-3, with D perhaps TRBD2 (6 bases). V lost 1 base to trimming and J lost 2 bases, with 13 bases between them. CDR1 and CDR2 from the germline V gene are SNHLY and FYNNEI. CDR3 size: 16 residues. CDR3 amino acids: CASSEGAGPYTDTQYF. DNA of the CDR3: TGTGCCAGCAGTGAAGGGGCGGGGCCATACACAGATACGCAGTATTTT.

For the CDR3, the DNA is TGTGCCACCAGTGACCGACAGGGCCCAGACACAGATACGCAGTATTTT. It encodes CATSDRQGPDTDTQYF. This chain uses TRBV24-1 with TRBJ2-3; 7 bases are shared with TRBD1. CDR3 length: 16 residues. V was pared by 4 bases and J by 2 bases, with 8 bases of the junction left unmatched. CDR1 KGHDR and CDR2 SFDVKD come from the germline V gene.

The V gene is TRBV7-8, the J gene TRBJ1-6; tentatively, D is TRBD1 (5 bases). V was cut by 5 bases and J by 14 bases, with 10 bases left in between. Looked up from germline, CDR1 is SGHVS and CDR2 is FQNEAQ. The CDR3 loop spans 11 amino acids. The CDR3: CASSQDSSLHF. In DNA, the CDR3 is TGTGCCAGCAGCCAAGACAGCTCCCTCCACTTT.

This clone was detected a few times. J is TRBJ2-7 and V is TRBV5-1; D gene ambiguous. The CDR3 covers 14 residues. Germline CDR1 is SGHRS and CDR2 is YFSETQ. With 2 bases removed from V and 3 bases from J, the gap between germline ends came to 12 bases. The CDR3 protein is CASSFDGTRYEQYF. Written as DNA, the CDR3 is TGCGCCAGCAGCTTCGATGGCACCCGCTACGAGCAGTACTTC.

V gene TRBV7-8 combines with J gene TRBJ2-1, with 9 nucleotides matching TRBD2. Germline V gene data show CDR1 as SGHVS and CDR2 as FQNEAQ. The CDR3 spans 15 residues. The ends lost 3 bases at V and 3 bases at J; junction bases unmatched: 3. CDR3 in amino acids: CASSFSAGGYNEQFF. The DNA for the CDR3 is TGTGCCAGCAGCTTCTCAGCGGGAGGCTACAATGAGCAGTTCTTC.

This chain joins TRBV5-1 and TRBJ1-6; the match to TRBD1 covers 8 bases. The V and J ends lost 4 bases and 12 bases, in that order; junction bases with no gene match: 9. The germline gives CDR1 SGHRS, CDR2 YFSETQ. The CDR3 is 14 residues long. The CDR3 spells CASSDGGQGKPLHF. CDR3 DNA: TGCGCCAGCAGCGATGGAGGACAGGGCAAACCCCTCCACTTT.

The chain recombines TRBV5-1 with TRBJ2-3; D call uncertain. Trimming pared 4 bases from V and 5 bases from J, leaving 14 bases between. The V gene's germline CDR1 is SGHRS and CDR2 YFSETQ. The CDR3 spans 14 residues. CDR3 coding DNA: TGCGCCAGCAGCGATCCGGCCCGATTAGATACGCAGTATTTT. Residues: CASSDPARLDTQYF.

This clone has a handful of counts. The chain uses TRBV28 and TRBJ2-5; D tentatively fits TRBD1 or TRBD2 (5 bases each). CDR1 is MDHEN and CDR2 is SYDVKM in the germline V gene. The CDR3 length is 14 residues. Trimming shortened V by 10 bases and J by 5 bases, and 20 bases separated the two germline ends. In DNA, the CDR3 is TGTGCCACAGGGAGTGGCGGACAACTGGAGACCCAGTACTTC. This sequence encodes CATGSGGQLETQYF.

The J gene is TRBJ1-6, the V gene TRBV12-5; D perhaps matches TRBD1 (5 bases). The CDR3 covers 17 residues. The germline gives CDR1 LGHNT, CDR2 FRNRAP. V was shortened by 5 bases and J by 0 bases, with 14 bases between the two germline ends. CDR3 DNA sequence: TGTGCTAGTGGTCATCCAGGGCCCACCTCCTATAATTCACCCCTCCACTTT. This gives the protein CASGHPGPTSYNSPLHF.

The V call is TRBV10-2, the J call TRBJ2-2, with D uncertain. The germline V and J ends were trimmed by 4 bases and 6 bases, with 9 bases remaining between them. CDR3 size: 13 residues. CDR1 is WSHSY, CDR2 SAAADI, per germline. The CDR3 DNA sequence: TGCGCCAGCAGTGGGGCAGGCTCCGGGGAGCTGTTTTTT. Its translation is CASSGAGSGELFF.

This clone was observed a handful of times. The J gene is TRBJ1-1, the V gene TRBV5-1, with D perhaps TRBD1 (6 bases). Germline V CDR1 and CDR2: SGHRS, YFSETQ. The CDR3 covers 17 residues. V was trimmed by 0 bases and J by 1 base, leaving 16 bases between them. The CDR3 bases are TGCGCCAGCAGCTTGGATGGCAGGGGTTTCGGGAACACTGAAGCTTTCTTT. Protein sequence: CASSLDGRGFGNTEAFF.

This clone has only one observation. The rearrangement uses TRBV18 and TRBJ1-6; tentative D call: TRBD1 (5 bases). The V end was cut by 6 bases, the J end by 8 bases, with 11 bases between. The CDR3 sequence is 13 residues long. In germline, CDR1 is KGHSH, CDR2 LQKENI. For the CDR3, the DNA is TGTGCCAGCTCGGACGGACAAGATTCACCCCTCCACTTT. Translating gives CASSDGQDSPLHF. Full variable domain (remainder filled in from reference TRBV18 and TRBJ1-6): NAGVMQNPRHLVRRRGQEARLRCSPMKGHSHVYWYRQLPEEGLKFMVYLQKENIIDESGMPKERFSAEFPKEGPSILRIQQVVRGDSAAYFCASSDGQDSPLHFGNGTRLTVT.

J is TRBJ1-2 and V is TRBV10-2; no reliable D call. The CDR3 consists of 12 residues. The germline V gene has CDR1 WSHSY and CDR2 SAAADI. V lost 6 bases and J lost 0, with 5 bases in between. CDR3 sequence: CASRVSNYGYTF. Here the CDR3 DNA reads TGCGCCAGCAGGGTGTCTAACTATGGCTACACCTTC.

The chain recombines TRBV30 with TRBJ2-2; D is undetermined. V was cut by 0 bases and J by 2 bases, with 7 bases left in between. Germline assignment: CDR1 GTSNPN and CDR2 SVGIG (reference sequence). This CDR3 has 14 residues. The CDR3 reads CAWSVRVNTGELFF. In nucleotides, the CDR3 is TGTGCCTGGAGTGTACGAGTAAACACCGGGGAGCTGTTTTTT.

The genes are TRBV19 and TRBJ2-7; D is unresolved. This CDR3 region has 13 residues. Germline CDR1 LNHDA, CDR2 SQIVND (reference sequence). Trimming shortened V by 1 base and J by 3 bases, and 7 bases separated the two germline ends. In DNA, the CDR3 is TGTGCCAGTAGTATAGCCGAGGACTACGAGCAGTACTTC. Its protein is CASSIAEDYEQYF. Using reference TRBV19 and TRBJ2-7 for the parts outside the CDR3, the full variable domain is DGGITQSPKYLFRKEGQNVTLSCEQNLNHDAMYWYRQDPGQGLRLIYYSQIVNDFQKGDIAEGYSVSREKKESFPLTVTSAQKNPTAFYLCASSIAEDYEQYFGPGTRLTVT.

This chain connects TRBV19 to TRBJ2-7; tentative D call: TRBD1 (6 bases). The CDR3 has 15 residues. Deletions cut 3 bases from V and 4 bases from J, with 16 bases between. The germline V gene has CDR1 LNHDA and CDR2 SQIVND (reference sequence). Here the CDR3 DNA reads TGTGCCAGTAGTATGGGACAAGACAGGATTTACGAGCAGTACTTC. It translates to CASSMGQDRIYEQYF.

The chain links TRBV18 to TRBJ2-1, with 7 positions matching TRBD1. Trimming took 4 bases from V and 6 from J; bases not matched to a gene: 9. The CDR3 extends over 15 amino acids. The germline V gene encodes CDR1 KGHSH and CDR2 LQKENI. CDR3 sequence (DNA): TGTGCCAGCTCACTCAACAGGGGTCAGTCCAATGAGCAGTTCTTC. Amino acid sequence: CASSLNRGQSNEQFF.

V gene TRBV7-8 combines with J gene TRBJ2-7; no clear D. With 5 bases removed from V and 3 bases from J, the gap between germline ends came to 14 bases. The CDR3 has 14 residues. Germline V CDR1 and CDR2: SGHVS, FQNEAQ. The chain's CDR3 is CASSPRAPDYEQYF. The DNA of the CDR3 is TGTGCCAGCAGCCCCCGGGCCCCCGACTACGAGCAGTACTTC. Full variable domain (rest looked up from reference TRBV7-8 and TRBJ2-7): GAGVSQSPRYKVAKRGQDVALRCDPISGHVSLFWYQQALGQGPEFLTYFQNEAQLDKSGLPSDRFFAERPEGSVSTLKIQRTQQEDSAVYLCASSPRAPDYEQYFGPGTRLTVT.

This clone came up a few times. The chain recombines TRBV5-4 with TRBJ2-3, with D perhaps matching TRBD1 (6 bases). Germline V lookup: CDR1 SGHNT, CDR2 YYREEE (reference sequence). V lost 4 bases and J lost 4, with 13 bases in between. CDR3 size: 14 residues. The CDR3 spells CASSSRDNADTQYF. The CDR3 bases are TGTGCCAGCAGCAGCCGGGACAACGCAGATACGCAGTATTTT.

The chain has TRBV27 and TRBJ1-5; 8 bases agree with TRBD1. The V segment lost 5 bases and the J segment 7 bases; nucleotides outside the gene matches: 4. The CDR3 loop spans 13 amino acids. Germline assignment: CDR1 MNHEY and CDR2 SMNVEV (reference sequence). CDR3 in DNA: TGTGCCAGCAGTCGAGACAGGGGCCAGCCCCAGCATTTT. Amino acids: CASSRDRGQPQHF.

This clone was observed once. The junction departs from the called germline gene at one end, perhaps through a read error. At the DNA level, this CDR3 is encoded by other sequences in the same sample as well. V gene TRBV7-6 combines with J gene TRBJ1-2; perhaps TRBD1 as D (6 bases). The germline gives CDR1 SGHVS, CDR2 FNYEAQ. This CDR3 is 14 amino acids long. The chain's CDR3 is CASSLAGGTYGYTF. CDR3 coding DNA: TGTGCCAGCAGCCTAGCTGGGGGCACCTATGGCTACACCTTC.

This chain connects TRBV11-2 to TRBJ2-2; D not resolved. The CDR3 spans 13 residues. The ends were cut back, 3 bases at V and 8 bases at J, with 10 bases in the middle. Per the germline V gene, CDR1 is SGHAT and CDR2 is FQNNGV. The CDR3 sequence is CASSLSLQGELFF. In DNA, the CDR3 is TGTGCCAGCAGCTTGTCGCTACAGGGGGAGCTGTTTTTT.

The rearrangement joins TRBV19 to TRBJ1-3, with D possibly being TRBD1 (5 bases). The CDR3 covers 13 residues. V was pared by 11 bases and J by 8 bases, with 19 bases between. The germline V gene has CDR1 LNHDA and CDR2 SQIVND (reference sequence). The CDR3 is CASSNQGVDTIYF. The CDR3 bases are TGTGCCTCCAGCAACCAGGGCGTAGACACCATATATTTT.

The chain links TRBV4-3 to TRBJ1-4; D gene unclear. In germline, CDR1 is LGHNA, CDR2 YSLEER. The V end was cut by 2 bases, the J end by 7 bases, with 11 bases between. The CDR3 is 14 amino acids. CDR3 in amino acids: CASSQRGAGEKLFF. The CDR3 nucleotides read TGCGCCAGCAGCCAACGGGGTGCGGGTGAAAAACTGTTTTTT.

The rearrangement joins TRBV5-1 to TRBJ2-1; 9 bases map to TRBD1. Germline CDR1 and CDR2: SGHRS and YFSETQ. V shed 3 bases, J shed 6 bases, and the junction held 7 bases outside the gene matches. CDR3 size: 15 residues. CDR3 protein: CASSSTGGAVNEQFF. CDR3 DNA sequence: TGCGCCAGCAGCTCAACAGGGGGCGCTGTCAATGAGCAGTTCTTC.

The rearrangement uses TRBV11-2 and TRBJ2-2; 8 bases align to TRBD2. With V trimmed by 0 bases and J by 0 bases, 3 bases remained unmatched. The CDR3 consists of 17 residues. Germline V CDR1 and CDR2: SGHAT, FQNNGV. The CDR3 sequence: CASSLDELAANTGELFF. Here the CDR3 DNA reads TGTGCCAGCAGCTTAGATGAACTAGCGGCGAACACCGGGGAGCTGTTTTTT.

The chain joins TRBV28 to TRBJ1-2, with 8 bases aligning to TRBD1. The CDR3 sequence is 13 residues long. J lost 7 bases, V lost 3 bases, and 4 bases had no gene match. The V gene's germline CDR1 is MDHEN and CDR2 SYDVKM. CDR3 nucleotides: TGTGCCAGCAGTTTCCTCACAGGGGGTGGCTACACCTTC. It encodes CASSFLTGGGYTF.

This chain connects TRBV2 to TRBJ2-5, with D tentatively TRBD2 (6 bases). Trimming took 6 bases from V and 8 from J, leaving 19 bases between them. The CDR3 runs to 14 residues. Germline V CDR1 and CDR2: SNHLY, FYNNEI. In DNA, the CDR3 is TGTGCCAGCAGCGTGAGGGGACTCCGGGACACCCAGTACTTC. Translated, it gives CASSVRGLRDTQYF.

In DNA, the CDR3 is TGTGCCAGCAGCCTCTCCGGGACAGGGTTCGGCAATGAGCAGTTCTTC. Translation: CASSLSGTGFGNEQFF. V gene TRBV7-3 combines with J gene TRBJ2-1; TRBD1 matches 9 bases. From germline, CDR1 is SGHTA and CDR2 FQGTGA. V lost 5 bases and J lost 6; bases outside the gene matches: 11. The CDR3 length is 16 residues.

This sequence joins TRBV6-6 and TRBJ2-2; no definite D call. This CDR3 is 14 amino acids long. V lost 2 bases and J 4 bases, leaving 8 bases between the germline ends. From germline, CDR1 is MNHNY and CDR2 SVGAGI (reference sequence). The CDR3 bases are TGTGCCAGCAGTTACGAGGCGCCCACCGGGGAGCTGTTTTTT. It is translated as CASSYEAPTGELFF.

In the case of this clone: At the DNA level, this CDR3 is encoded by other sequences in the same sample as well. CDR3 nucleotide sequence: TGTGCCAGCAGTTCTAACTATGGCTACACCTTC. Its protein product is CASSSNYGYTF. The chain joins TRBV28 to TRBJ1-2; D is ambiguous. Trimming removed 4 bases at V and 0 bases at J, with 0 bases between. The CDR3 has 11 residues. CDR1 is MDHEN and CDR2 is SYDVKM in the germline V gene.